These 25 T cell receptor beta chains were sequenced from one sample in a study of control samples from healthy donors and cancer patients. Sequenced by immunoSEQ multiplex PCR; TCRdb stores in-frame clones only, minus some. The sample includes some 71,000 clones, 70% to 90% seen only once; the top ten take around 2%. Sequencing used PBMCs. The receptors come from a woman aged 50 to 65 with head and neck cancer.

The genes are TRBV5-4 and TRBJ1-6, with TRBD1 as a possible D gene (5 bases). Germline V CDR1 and CDR2: SGHNT, YYREEE (reference sequence). V was clipped by 4 bases and J by 5 bases, with 16 bases between them. The CDR3 is made up of 16 amino acids. The CDR3 loop is CASSRGKGNHNSPLHF. CDR3 in DNA: TGTGCCAGCAGCCGGGGGAAGGGCAACCATAATTCACCCCTCCACTTT. The entire variable domain, with the rest obtained from reference TRBV5-4 and TRBJ1-6, is as follows: ETGVTQSPTHLIKTRGQQVTLRCSSQSGHNTVSWYQQALGQGPQFIFQYYREEENGRGNFPPRFSGLQFPNYSSELNVNALELDDSALYLCASSRGKGNHNSPLHFGNGTRLTVT.

The CDR3 coding sequence is TGCGCCAGCAGCGAAGGGGGGCTGGGTGAAAAACTGTTTTTT. This gives the protein CASSEGGLGEKLFF. This chain uses TRBV5-1 with TRBJ1-4; a weak D match, TRBD1 (6 bases). Germline lookup yields CDR1 SGHRS and CDR2 YFSETQ. The CDR3 has 14 residues. V gave up 4 bases and J gave up 7 bases, with 14 bases separating them.

The V gene is TRBV7-7, the J gene TRBJ2-5, with 9 bases lining up with TRBD1. CDR3 length: 14 residues. Germline-derived CDR1 and CDR2 are SSHAT and FNYEAQ (reference sequence). The ends lost 5 bases at V and 9 bases at J; junction bases unmatched: 10. The CDR3 DNA follows: TGTGCCAGCAGCCCGGGGACAGGGAGGAATGCCCAGTACTTC. Protein: CASSPGTGRNAQYF.

The V call is TRBV13, the J call TRBJ2-5; perhaps TRBD2 as D (6 bases). V was trimmed by 3 bases and J by 3 bases, leaving 20 bases between them. The CDR3 loop spans 17 amino acids. Per the germline V gene, CDR1 is PRHDT and CDR2 is FYEKMQ (reference sequence). The CDR3 reads CASSLLSGGEVEETQYF. As DNA, the CDR3 is TGTGCCAGCAGCTTGCTTTCTGGCGGGGAGGTCGAAGAGACCCAGTACTTC. Full variable domain (remainder filled in from reference TRBV13 and TRBJ2-5): AAGVIQSPRHLIKEKRETATLKCYPIPRHDTVYWYQQGPGQDPQFLISFYEKMQSDKGSIPDRFSAQQFSDYHSELNMSSLELGDSALYFCASSLLSGGEVEETQYFGPGTRLLVL.

The V and J genes are TRBV5-1 and TRBJ2-3; no firm D call. In germline, CDR1 is SGHRS, CDR2 YFSETQ. Trimming took 4 bases from V and 5 from J, leaving 5 bases between them. The CDR3 is made up of 11 amino acids. CDR3 sequence (DNA): TGCGCCAGCAGCGACTTAGATACGCAGTATTTT. Protein product: CASSDLDTQYF.

The chain uses TRBV7-9 and TRBJ2-5; no clear D gene. V was pared by 1 base and J by 0 bases, with 9 bases between. This CDR3 is 15 amino acids long. From germline, CDR1 is SEHNR and CDR2 FQNEAQ (reference sequence). The CDR3 sequence: CASSLEGRDQETQYF. The CDR3 DNA reads TGTGCCAGCAGCTTAGAGGGTCGAGACCAAGAGACCCAGTACTTC.

As for this clone: The junction and the germline gene differ at one end; a read error may be behind it. The same CDR3 is also encoded by other DNA sequences in this sample. This chain links TRBV28 with TRBJ1-5; D unresolved. The CDR3 contains 14 residues. Germline V lookup: CDR1 MDHEN, CDR2 SYDVKM. The CDR3 sequence is CASSLMGSNQPQHF. CDR3 sequence (DNA): TGTGCCAGCAGTTTAATGGGGTCCAATCAACCCCAGCATTTT.

V is TRBV2 and J is TRBJ1-4; D call uncertain. CDR3 length equals 15 residues. Trimming removed 7 bases from V and 7 bases from J, with 19 bases in between. Germline V lookup: CDR1 SNHLY, CDR2 FYNNEI. As DNA, the CDR3 is TGTGCCAGCACCATTAGCACGGCCAGAAGTGAAAAACTGTTTTTT. Protein sequence: CASTISTARSEKLFF. The variable domain in full, with the rest retrieved from reference TRBV2 and TRBJ1-4, is EPEVTQTPSHQVTQMGQEVILRCVPISNHLYFYWYRQILGQKVEFLVSFYNNEISEKSEIFDDQFSVERPDGSNFTLKIRSTKLEDSAMYFCASTISTARSEKLFFGSGTQLSVL.

This clone is medium-sized in the sample. The rearrangement links TRBV9 to TRBJ2-1; D may be TRBD1 or TRBD2 (5 bases each). This CDR3 has 15 residues. V was shortened by 6 bases and J by 4 bases, with 17 bases between the two germline ends. Germline V gene data show CDR1 as SGDLS and CDR2 as YYNGEE. This chain's CDR3 is CASTAEGEGYNEQFF. CDR3 coding DNA: TGTGCCAGCACCGCTGAGGGAGAGGGGTACAATGAGCAGTTCTTC.

The rearrangement joins TRBV6-4 to TRBJ2-2; possibly TRBD1 for D (5 bases). Germline lookup yields CDR1 MRHNA and CDR2 SNTAGT. The CDR3 contains 13 residues. V lost 5 bases, J lost 2 bases, and 6 bases lay in between. As DNA, the CDR3 is TGTGCCAGCAGTCAGGGTAACACCGGGGAGCTGTTTTTT. Its translation is CASSQGNTGELFF.

This chain uses TRBV2 with TRBJ1-3; D ambiguous. The V gene lost 7 bases and the J gene lost 1 base, with 11 bases spanning the gap. The CDR3 has 14 amino acids. The germline V gene encodes CDR1 SNHLY and CDR2 FYNNEI. Here the CDR3 DNA reads TGTGCCAGCACTGGGTCACGGTCTGGAAACACCATATATTTT. Protein product: CASTGSRSGNTIYF.

V gene TRBV19 combines with J gene TRBJ1-5; D is unresolved. V lost 2 bases, J lost 4 bases, and 12 bases lay in between. Germline V CDR1 and CDR2: LNHDA, SQIVND (reference sequence). This CDR3 has 15 residues. The CDR3 is CASSISLGGNQPQHF. The CDR3 DNA sequence: TGTGCCAGTAGTATAAGTCTCGGAGGGAATCAGCCCCAGCATTTT.

The J gene is TRBJ2-3, the V gene TRBV6-1; no definite D call. Germline V gene sequence: CDR1 MNHNS, CDR2 SASEGT. V lost 3 bases and J lost 1, with 8 bases in between. The CDR3 has 14 residues. The CDR3 region is CASSELPGTDTQYF. In nucleotides, the CDR3 is TGTGCCAGCAGTGAGTTACCAGGCACAGATACGCAGTATTTT.

This clone occurred a few times. The chain combines TRBV30 with TRBJ1-1; no definite D call. Trimming shortened V by 0 bases and J by 0 bases, and 11 bases separated the two germline ends. This CDR3 has 15 residues. The germline V gene encodes CDR1 GTSNPN and CDR2 SVGIG (reference sequence). The CDR3 reads CAWSVGGPVNTEAFF. CDR3 DNA: TGTGCCTGGAGTGTAGGCGGGCCGGTGAACACTGAAGCTTTCTTT.

This chain joins TRBV7-3 and TRBJ2-3, with 9 nucleotides matching TRBD1. Trimming at V came to 3 bases and at J to 6 bases, leaving 4 bases not matched to a gene. There are 14 residues in the CDR3. Germline V gene lookup returns CDR1 SGHTA and CDR2 FQGTGA. The CDR3 DNA reads TGTGCCAGCAGCTTCGGACAGGGGACGGATACGCAGTATTTT. It codes for CASSFGQGTDTQYF.

This clone was observed a single time. The chain is built from TRBV28 and TRBJ2-3; 9 nucleotides align to TRBD2. Germline assignment: CDR1 MDHEN and CDR2 SYDVKM. This CDR3 is built from 15 residues. J gave up 6 bases and V 5 bases, and 9 bases lay outside the gene matches. The CDR3 DNA follows: TGTGCCAGCAGTCGGACTAGCGTGAGGGGGGATACGCAGTATTTT. It encodes CASSRTSVRGDTQYF.

This clone showed up just once. The J gene is TRBJ1-1, the V gene TRBV15; D gene ambiguous. V was shortened by 1 base and J by 1 base, with 4 bases between the two germline ends. CDR1 is LNHNV, CDR2 YYDKDF, per germline (reference sequence). The CDR3 sequence is 13 residues long. The CDR3 protein is CATSRGQNTEAFF. The CDR3 DNA sequence: TGTGCCACCAGCAGAGGACAGAACACTGAAGCTTTCTTT.

V and J are TRBV20-1 and TRBJ1-4, with D maybe TRBD1 (6 bases). This CDR3 spans 15 amino acids. Trimming removed 3 bases from V and 8 bases from J, with 19 bases in between. Germline loops: CDR1 DFQATT, CDR2 SNEGSKA (reference sequence). CDR3 coding DNA: TGCAGTGCTAGTGAGGACAGACTGAGCGTCGAAAAACTGTTTTTT. Amino acid sequence: CSASEDRLSVEKLFF.

The table lists this clone with a few counts. The gene calls are TRBV24-1 and TRBJ2-1; D unclear. Germline-derived CDR1 and CDR2 are KGHDR and SFDVKD. The CDR3 is 12 amino acids. V lost 4 bases to trimming and J lost 5 bases, with 5 bases between them. CDR3 DNA: TGTGCCACCAGTGACATCGACAATGAGCAGTTCTTC. Translating gives CATSDIDNEQFF.

This clone was detected only once. The chain carries TRBV11-3 and TRBJ2-3; no clear D gene. The CDR3 has 13 residues. From germline, CDR1 is SGHNT and CDR2 YENEEA. The V gene lost 0 bases and the J gene lost 7 bases, with 8 bases spanning the gap. This chain's CDR3 is CASSLDFSYTQYF. The CDR3 DNA reads TGTGCCAGCAGCTTAGATTTCAGTTATACGCAGTATTTT.

V gene TRBV27 combines with J gene TRBJ2-5; D remains unclear. CDR3 length: 15 residues. CDR1 and CDR2 (germline): MNHEY, SMNVEV (reference sequence). The V gene lost 0 bases and the J gene lost 1 base, with 9 bases spanning the gap. The CDR3 sequence is CASSLSRRTQETQYF. In nucleotides, the CDR3 is TGTGCCAGCAGTTTATCGAGACGTACCCAAGAGACCCAGTACTTC.

There are a few counts of this clone. V gene TRBV2 combines with J gene TRBJ2-3; 9 nucleotides match TRBD2. The V gene's germline CDR1 is SNHLY and CDR2 FYNNEI. J was trimmed by 1 base and V by 6 bases; bases with no gene match: 5. The CDR3 runs to 15 residues. CDR3 sequence (DNA): TGTGCCAGCAGACCTAGCGGGGCGGGCACAGATACGCAGTATTTT. The encoded protein is CASRPSGAGTDTQYF.

The chain uses TRBV7-2 and TRBJ2-7; possibly TRBD1 for D (5 bases). Between the trimmed V and J ends, which lost 2 bases and 2 bases, there was a span of 13 bases. The CDR3 is 15 residues long. Germline V gives CDR1 SGHTA, CDR2 FQGNSA. In nucleotides, the CDR3 is TGTGCCAGCAGCTTAACGGACATTTTTCCCTACGAGCAGTACTTC. Protein: CASSLTDIFPYEQYF.

The chain combines TRBV5-1 with TRBJ2-3; 9 nucleotides line up with TRBD1. V shed 4 bases and J 4 bases; nucleotides not matched to a gene: 13. The CDR3 is 17 amino acids. Germline assignment: CDR1 SGHRS and CDR2 YFSETQ. The CDR3 loop is CASSNDRGAPASDTQYF. CDR3 bases: TGCGCCAGCAGCAACGACAGGGGGGCTCCGGCTTCAGATACGCAGTATTTT.

CDR3 residues: CASSISASGGYEQYF. CDR3 in DNA: TGTGCCAGCAGCATCTCAGCTAGCGGGGGCTACGAGCAGTACTTC. V gene TRBV11-2 combines with J gene TRBJ2-7; TRBD2 matches 10 bases. Germline loops: CDR1 SGHAT, CDR2 FQNNGV. V was pared by 5 bases and J by 3 bases, with 7 bases of the junction left unmatched. CDR3 length: 15 residues.